This T cell receptor (beta chain) is from a study of blood T cell repertoires in COVID-19. Study background: Whether acute or convalescent, the COVID-19 samples came from the United States, Italy and Spain. PBMCs, B-cell-depleted T cells, or T cells were the source of the cDNA or gDNA that made up the material.

In the authors' methods: The assay estimated nucleated cells by amplifying reference gene primers. Profiling relied on immunoSEQ multiplex PCR, and the TCRdb table lists in-frame clones only, not all of them. That table furnishes V, J and clone size, whereas the DNA furnished D and trimming. The sample records some 260,000 clones, around nine tenths being singletons. The CDR3 spans 16 residues. V lost 5 bases to trimming and J lost 5 bases; unmatched junction nucleotides: 8. Germline V gene lookup returns CDR1 SGHTA and CDR2 FQGTGA. Input material: peripheral blood. The rearrangement links TRBV7-3 to TRBJ2-5, with 13 bases lining up with TRBD2. This receptor was identified in a woman between 65 and 79 years old with COVID-19, enrolled during active disease. Written as DNA, the CDR3 is TGTGCCAGCAGCCCCGGACTAGCGGGAGCCTTGGAGACCCAGTACTTC. Translation: CASSPGLAGALETQYF.